Listed here are 11 T cell receptor beta chains from one sample, sequenced in a study of T cell responses to AZD1222 COVID-19 vaccine. TCRdb keeps only in-frame clones here, not all; method: immunoSEQ multiplex PCR. Of some 110,000 clones in the sample, roughly 92% are singletons; the top ten hold over 1.5%. The material was peripheral blood, obtained on day 0 of AZD1222 vaccination. Receptors originate from an adult in good health.

Regarding this clone: Here the CDR3 omits its conserved ending phenylalanine or tryptophan, so a read error is the likely source. The DNA is left out, because the CDR3 cannot be placed on it with certainty; the CDR3 is given as TCRdb lists it. The rearrangement links TRBV5-1 to TRBJ1-2; TRBD1, the table's D call, lacks a check against the DNA. Counting both end residues, the CDR3 totals 9 amino acids. The germline V gene has CDR1 SGHRS and CDR2 YFSETQ. The CDR3 here is CASSLICRG.

This clone was seen a single time. The chain combines TRBV19 with TRBJ1-5, with TRBD1 identical over 9 bases. Germline-derived CDR1 and CDR2 are LNHDA and SQIVND (reference sequence). The CDR3 covers 17 residues. V was pared by 4 bases and J by 6 bases, with 13 bases of the junction left unmatched. CDR3 region: CASSTGQGGKGSQPQHF. CDR3 bases: TGTGCCAGTAGTACGGGACAGGGAGGTAAGGGTAGTCAGCCCCAGCATTTT. Based on the CDR3 plus reference TRBV19 and TRBJ1-5, the full variable domain is DGGITQSPKYLFRKEGQNVTLSCEQNLNHDAMYWYRQDPGQGLRLIYYSQIVNDFQKGDIAEGYSVSREKKESFPLTVTSAQKNPTAFYLCASSTGQGGKGSQPQHFGDGTRLSIL.

V is TRBV9 and J is TRBJ2-3, with TRBD2 matching over 12 bases. J was trimmed by 5 bases and V by 0 bases; bases with no gene match: 10. This CDR3 region has 18 residues. Per germline, CDR1 SGDLS and CDR2 YYNGEE. The CDR3 reads CASSVATASGGAGDTQYF. CDR3 DNA sequence: TGTGCCAGCAGCGTAGCTACAGCTAGCGGGGGGGCAGGAGATACGCAGTATTTT.

V gene TRBV14 combines with J gene TRBJ2-5; either TRBD1 or TRBD2 may supply D (7 bases each). From germline, CDR1 is SGHDN and CDR2 FVKESK. This CDR3 spans 17 amino acids. V was clipped by 1 base and J by 4 bases, with 19 bases between them. The CDR3 reads CASSQGVLRGGGETQYF. For the CDR3, the DNA is TGTGCCAGCAGCCAAGGCGTCCTCAGGGGGGGCGGAGAGACCCAGTACTTC.

The chain joins TRBV15 to TRBJ2-7; 7 bases match TRBD1. Trimming cost V 1 base and J 2 bases; bases outside gene matches: 5. CDR3 length equals 15 residues. Per the germline V gene, CDR1 is LNHNV and CDR2 is YYDKDF (reference sequence). The CDR3 spells CATSRGRQGTYEQYF. The CDR3 DNA sequence: TGTGCCACCAGCAGAGGTCGACAGGGCACCTACGAGCAGTACTTC.

The CDR3 region has the DNA TGTGCCAGCAGCTCGGGACAGGGGAACACTGAAGCTTTCTTT. Translated, it gives CASSSGQGNTEAFF. The V and J genes are TRBV13 and TRBJ1-1, with 9 bases that match TRBD1. The CDR3 loop spans 14 amino acids. Looked up from germline, CDR1 is PRHDT and CDR2 is FYEKMQ (reference sequence). The J segment lost 1 base and the V segment lost 4 bases, leaving 1 base of the junction unmatched.

The chain recombines TRBV6-5 with TRBJ2-5; D gene unclear. The ends were cut back, 0 bases at V and 4 bases at J, with 6 bases in the middle. Germline CDR1 MNHEY, CDR2 SVGAGI. This CDR3 has 13 amino acids. CDR3 in DNA: TGTGCCAGCAGTTACTCCTCCCCAGAGACCCAGTACTTC. This translates into CASSYSSPETQYF.

This chain joins TRBV5-1 and TRBJ1-2, with 7 bases aligning to TRBD1. Germline lookup yields CDR1 SGHRS and CDR2 YFSETQ. The CDR3 is made up of 16 amino acids. Trimming at V came to 0 bases and at J to 2 bases, leaving 7 bases not matched to a gene. DNA of the CDR3: TGCGCCAGCAGCTTGGATCAGGGCAGGGGGAACTATGGCTACACCTTC. This gives the protein CASSLDQGRGNYGYTF.

This clone has just one count. J is TRBJ2-3 and V is TRBV9; the D is unclear. The V end was cut by 4 bases, the J end by 0 bases, with 15 bases between. CDR3 length: 16 amino acids. The germline CDR1 and CDR2 sequences are SGDLS and YYNGEE. The CDR3 sequence: CASSTNGNPSTDTQYF. For the CDR3, the DNA is TGTGCCAGCAGCACAAATGGGAACCCTAGCACAGATACGCAGTATTTT.

J is TRBJ2-7 and V is TRBV11-2; 11 bases line up with TRBD1. The CDR3 is 14 residues long. Losses at the gene ends were 5 bases for V and 3 bases for J; bases not matched to a gene: 3. Germline values: CDR1 SGHAT, CDR2 FQNNGV. In nucleotides, the CDR3 is TGTGCCAGCAGCCCCGGGACAGGGGGCTACGAGCAGTACTTC. It encodes CASSPGTGGYEQYF.

The rearrangement uses TRBV11-2 and TRBJ2-2; D perhaps matches TRBD2 (6 bases). CDR3 length: 13 residues. Trimming left V 5 bases short and J 6 bases short, with 10 bases between. Germline CDR1 is SGHAT and CDR2 is FQNNGV. The CDR3 region has the DNA TGTGCCAGCAGCCTAGCGTCAGCCGGGGAGCTGTTTTTT. The encoded protein is CASSLASAGELFF.